The 22 T cell receptor beta chains presented below share a single source sample, sequenced in a study of PD-1 blockade in mismatch repair-deficient tumors. Some clones are missing from TCRdb's copy, which holds only in-frame ones; the method was immunoSEQ multiplex PCR. The data contain roughly 53,000 clones, roughly 75% of them singletons. The sample in question was peripheral blood, obtained 4 weeks after starting pembrolizumab. Receptor source: an adult with mismatch repair-deficient cancer.

V gene TRBV7-2 combines with J gene TRBJ2-7; a weak D match, TRBD1 (6 bases). The V end lost 5 bases, the J end lost 5 bases, and 16 bases lay between the germline ends. This CDR3 is built from 14 residues. Per germline, CDR1 SGHTA and CDR2 FQGNSA. CDR3 in DNA: TGTGCCAGCAGCCGACAGGCCACCGGGGACGAGCAGTACTTC. It is translated as CASSRQATGDEQYF.

The chain uses TRBV20-1 and TRBJ1-4, with unresolved D. V lost 5 bases to trimming and J lost 7 bases, with 8 bases between them. There are 11 residues in the CDR3. Germline V CDR1 and CDR2: DFQATT, SNEGSKA (reference sequence). For the CDR3, the DNA is TGCAGTGCTGGGAGTCTTGAAAAACTGTTTTTT. This sequence encodes CSAGSLEKLFF.

The V call is TRBV6-5, the J call TRBJ1-2; TRBD1 matches 7 bases. Trimming removed 8 bases from V and 0 bases from J; junction bases left unmatched: 3. The CDR3 is made up of 13 amino acids. Per the germline V gene, CDR1 is MNHEY and CDR2 is SVGAGI. In nucleotides, the CDR3 is TGTGCCAGCCGGGACAGTGCTAACTATGGCTACACCTTC. It specifies CASRDSANYGYTF.

The chain uses TRBV27 and TRBJ1-1, with a tentative D call TRBD1 (5 bases). Germline V gene sequence: CDR1 MNHEY, CDR2 SMNVEV (reference sequence). The CDR3 contains 14 residues. Trimming shortened V by 2 bases and J by 4 bases, and 11 bases separated the two germline ends. The CDR3 bases are TGTGCCAGCAGTTTAGGCAGGGAGGGCACTGAAGCTTTCTTT. It specifies CASSLGREGTEAFF.

This chain links TRBV5-6 with TRBJ1-3, with D hard to call. CDR1 is SGHDT and CDR2 is YYEEEE in the germline V gene. Trimming stripped 1 base from V and 0 bases from J, with 17 bases between. The length of the CDR3 is 18 residues. The DNA of the CDR3 is TGTGCCAGCAGCTTGTCCGGGTCCGGCCCCTACTCTGGAAACACCATATATTTT. Translating it yields CASSLSGSGPYSGNTIYF. Variable domain in full (rest from reference TRBV5-6 and TRBJ1-3): DAGVTQSPTHLIKTRGQQVTLRCSPKSGHDTVSWYQQALGQGPQFIFQYYEEEERQRGNFPDRFSGHQFPNYSSELNVNALLLGDSALYLCASSLSGSGPYSGNTIYFGEGSWLTVV.

The table lists this clone with a count of one. The gene calls are TRBV5-1 and TRBJ1-1; D call uncertain. The CDR3 runs 14 residues. Germline assignment: CDR1 SGHRS and CDR2 YFSETQ. V shed 0 bases and J shed 0 bases, with 6 bases lying between them. The CDR3 bases are TGCGCCAGCAGCTTGGCCCAATTGAACACTGAAGCTTTCTTT. It yields the protein CASSLAQLNTEAFF.

V gene TRBV6-5 combines with J gene TRBJ2-1; D possibly corresponds to TRBD2 (6 bases). Trimming pared 2 bases from V and 8 bases from J, leaving 16 bases between. CDR3 length: 15 residues. The germline gives CDR1 MNHEY, CDR2 SVGAGI. CDR3 region: CASSYGLATRDEQFF. CDR3 coding DNA: TGTGCCAGCAGTTACGGTCTAGCGACAAGGGATGAGCAGTTCTTC.

The table lists this clone with a few counts. The chain joins TRBV30 to TRBJ1-5; D gene ambiguous. There are 13 residues in the CDR3. Deletions cut 0 bases from V and 2 bases from J, with 5 bases between. Germline lookup yields CDR1 GTSNPN and CDR2 SVGIG (reference sequence). CDR3 sequence: CAWSVGGNQPQHF. The CDR3, as DNA: TGTGCCTGGAGTGTGGGAGGCAATCAGCCCCAGCATTTT.

The rearrangement uses TRBV19 and TRBJ2-5, with D maybe TRBD2 (5 bases). Germline CDR1 reads LNHDA; CDR2 reads SQIVND (reference sequence). Deletions cut 10 bases from V and 2 bases from J, with 8 bases between. This CDR3 contains 11 residues. The CDR3 protein is CATTRQETQYF. The CDR3 region has the DNA TGTGCCACCACTAGGCAAGAGACCCAGTACTTC.

The chain has TRBV6-5 and TRBJ2-2; TRBD2 matches at 11 bases. The trim removed 9 bases at V and 7 bases at J, leaving 10 bases unmatched. Germline V gene lookup returns CDR1 MNHEY and CDR2 SVGAGI. This CDR3 comprises 15 residues. The CDR3 DNA is TGTGCCAGGGGCCCACTAGCGGGAGACCACGGGGAGCTGTTTTTT. This encodes CARGPLAGDHGELFF.

The V gene is TRBV19, the J gene TRBJ2-1; 7 bases match TRBD1. The length of the CDR3 is 15 residues. Germline V gives CDR1 LNHDA, CDR2 SQIVND (reference sequence). Unmatched junction bases numbered 9, after V lost 6 bases and J lost 4 bases. This CDR3 is CASSLDRDRYNEQFF. For the CDR3, the DNA is TGTGCCAGTAGCCTAGACAGGGATCGTTACAATGAGCAGTTCTTC. Variable domain in full (rest from reference TRBV19 and TRBJ2-1): DGGITQSPKYLFRKEGQNVTLSCEQNLNHDAMYWYRQDPGQGLRLIYYSQIVNDFQKGDIAEGYSVSREKKESFPLTVTSAQKNPTAFYLCASSLDRDRYNEQFFGPGTRLTVL.

The V gene is TRBV6-1, the J gene TRBJ2-1; D uncertain. CDR1 MNHNS and CDR2 SASEGT come from the germline V gene. Trimming took off 1 base at V and 3 bases at J, with 4 bases between the two ends. The CDR3 sequence is 13 residues long. This chain's CDR3 is CASSEGDYNEQFF. In DNA form, the CDR3 reads TGTGCCAGCAGTGAAGGGGACTACAATGAGCAGTTCTTC.

J is TRBJ1-4 and V is TRBV7-2; D ambiguous. Germline V gene sequence: CDR1 SGHTA, CDR2 FQGNSA. Trimming shortened V by 5 bases and J by 0 bases, and 10 bases separated the two germline ends. The CDR3 extends over 15 amino acids. Here the CDR3 reads CASSGLRTTNEKLFF. The CDR3 coding sequence is TGTGCCAGCAGCGGTTTGCGCACAACTAATGAAAAACTGTTTTTT.

The chain recombines TRBV15 with TRBJ2-2, with D unclear. Germline values: CDR1 LNHNV, CDR2 YYDKDF (reference sequence). The CDR3 is 13 amino acids. Trimming removed 0 bases from V and 6 bases from J, with 5 bases in between. CDR3 residues: CATSRDLAGELFF. In DNA form, the CDR3 reads TGTGCCACCAGCAGAGATTTGGCCGGGGAGCTGTTTTTT.

This clone was picked up one time. The chain links TRBV5-1 to TRBJ1-3; D is ambiguous. Per germline, CDR1 SGHRS and CDR2 YFSETQ. Deletions cut 2 bases from V and 4 bases from J, with 13 bases between. CDR3 length equals 15 residues. The CDR3 loop reads CASSLGGITGNTIYF. The CDR3 bases are TGCGCCAGCAGCTTAGGTGGGATAACCGGAAACACCATATATTTT.

The gene calls are TRBV11-2 and TRBJ2-5; 11 nucleotides agree with TRBD2. In germline, CDR1 is SGHAT, CDR2 FQNNGV. The V and J ends lost 2 bases and 0 bases, in that order; junction bases with no gene match: 5. CDR3 length: 17 amino acids. Here the CDR3 DNA reads TGTGCCAGCAGCTTACTTACTAGCGGGAGTTACCAAGAGACCCAGTACTTC. This gives the protein CASSLLTSGSYQETQYF.

V gene TRBV6-5 combines with J gene TRBJ2-7, with 7 bases lining up with TRBD2. This CDR3 is built from 16 residues. V shed 0 bases, J shed 5 bases, and the junction held 10 bases outside the gene matches. Looked up from germline, CDR1 is MNHEY and CDR2 is SVGAGI. CDR3 in amino acids: CASSYSYLAGVNEQYF. The CDR3 DNA reads TGTGCCAGCAGTTACTCCTATCTGGCGGGAGTTAACGAGCAGTACTTC.

This clone was seen more than once but under ten times. The rearrangement uses TRBV27 and TRBJ2-7; possibly TRBD1 for D (6 bases). This CDR3 region has 14 residues. CDR1 and CDR2 from the germline V gene are MNHEY and SMNVEV (reference sequence). Trimming cost V 7 bases and J 5 bases, with 18 bases left between them. The CDR3 is CASTPGDGANEQYF. As DNA, the CDR3 is TGTGCCAGCACCCCAGGGGATGGGGCGAACGAGCAGTACTTC.

The V and J genes are TRBV5-8 and TRBJ2-2, with 8 bases that match TRBD1. The germline V gene encodes CDR1 SGHTS and CDR2 YDEGEE. This CDR3 is 16 amino acids long. With V trimmed by 2 bases and J by 5 bases, 8 bases remained unmatched. The CDR3 bases are TGTGCCAGCAGCTTCAACCAGGGGGCGCGTACCGGGGAGCTGTTTTTT. Translation: CASSFNQGARTGELFF.

By proportion, this clone is medium-sized (0.01 to 0.1%). The rearrangement joins TRBV5-4 to TRBJ2-7; 10 bases align to TRBD2. The V and J ends lost 1 base and 5 bases, in that order; junction bases with no gene match: 9. The germline V gene encodes CDR1 SGHNT and CDR2 YYREEE (reference sequence). The length of the CDR3 is 16 residues. The CDR3: CASSLPSGSGVNEQYF. For the CDR3, the DNA is TGTGCCAGCAGCTTGCCTAGCGGGAGTGGTGTAAACGAGCAGTACTTC.

The chain joins TRBV14 to TRBJ1-1, with D maybe TRBD1 (5 bases). V shed 1 base and J shed 4 bases, with 13 bases lying between them. CDR1 is SGHDN, CDR2 FVKESK, per germline. This CDR3 contains 15 residues. The chain's CDR3 is CASSQALGGFTEAFF. The CDR3 DNA sequence: TGTGCCAGCAGCCAAGCGCTTGGGGGGTTCACTGAAGCTTTCTTT.

DNA for the CDR3: TGTGCCAGCAGTTACTCTTGGGGAGGGAAAACTGAAGCTTTCTTT. It specifies CASSYSWGGKTEAFF. J is TRBJ1-1 and V is TRBV6-5; D remains ambiguous. Germline CDR1 reads MNHEY; CDR2 reads SVGAGI. This CDR3 comprises 15 residues. Trimming left V 0 bases short and J 5 bases short, with 13 bases between.